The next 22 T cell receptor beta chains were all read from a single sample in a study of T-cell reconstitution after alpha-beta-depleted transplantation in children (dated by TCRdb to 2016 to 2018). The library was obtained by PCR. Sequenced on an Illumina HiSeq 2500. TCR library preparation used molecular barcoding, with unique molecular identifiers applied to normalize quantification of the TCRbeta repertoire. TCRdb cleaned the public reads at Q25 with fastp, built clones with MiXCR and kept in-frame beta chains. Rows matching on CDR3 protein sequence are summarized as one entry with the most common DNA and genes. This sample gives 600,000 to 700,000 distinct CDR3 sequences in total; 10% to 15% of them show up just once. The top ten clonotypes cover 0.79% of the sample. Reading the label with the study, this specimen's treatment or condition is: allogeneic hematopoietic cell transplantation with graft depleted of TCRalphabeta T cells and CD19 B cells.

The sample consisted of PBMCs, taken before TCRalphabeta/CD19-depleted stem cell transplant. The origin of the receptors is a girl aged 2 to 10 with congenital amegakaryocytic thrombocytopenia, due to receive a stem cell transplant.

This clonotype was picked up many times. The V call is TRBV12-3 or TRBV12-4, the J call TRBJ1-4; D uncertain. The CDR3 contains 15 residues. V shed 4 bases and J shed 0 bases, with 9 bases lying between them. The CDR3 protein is CASSSARTTNEKLFF. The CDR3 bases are TGTGCCAGCAGTTCCGCCCGTACAACTAATGAAAAACTGTTTTTT.

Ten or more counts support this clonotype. The DNA for the CDR3 is TGCAGTGCTAGAGCCAGCGGGACTGTACATGAGCAGTTCTTC. It translates to CSARASGTVHEQFF. The gene calls are TRBV20-1 and TRBJ2-1; 7 bases align to TRBD2. V trimming: 1 base; J trimming: 8 bases; junction bases outside the gene matches: 8. In germline, CDR1 is DFQATT, CDR2 SNEGSKA (reference sequence). This CDR3 comprises 14 residues.

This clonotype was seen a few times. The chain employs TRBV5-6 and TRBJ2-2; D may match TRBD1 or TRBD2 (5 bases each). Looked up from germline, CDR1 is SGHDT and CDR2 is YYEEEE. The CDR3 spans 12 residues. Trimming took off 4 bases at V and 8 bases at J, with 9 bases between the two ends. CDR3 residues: CASSEGLGELFF. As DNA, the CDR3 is TGTGCCAGCAGCGAGGGGTTGGGGGAGCTGTTTTTT.

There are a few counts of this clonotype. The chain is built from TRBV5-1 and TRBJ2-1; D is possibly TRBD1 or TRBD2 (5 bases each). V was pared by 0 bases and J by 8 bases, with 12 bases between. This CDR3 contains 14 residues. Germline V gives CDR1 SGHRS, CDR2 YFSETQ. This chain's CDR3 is CASSLGGNRDEQFF. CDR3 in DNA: TGCGCCAGCAGCTTGGGGGGGAATCGGGATGAGCAGTTCTTC.

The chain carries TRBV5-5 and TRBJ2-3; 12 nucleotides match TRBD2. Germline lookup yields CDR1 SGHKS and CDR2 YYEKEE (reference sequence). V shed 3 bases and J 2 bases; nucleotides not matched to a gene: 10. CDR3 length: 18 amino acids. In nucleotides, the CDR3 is TGTGCCAGCAGCTCCCTAGCGGGAGGGTCCCCTAACACAGATACGCAGTATTTT. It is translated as CASSSLAGGSPNTDTQYF.

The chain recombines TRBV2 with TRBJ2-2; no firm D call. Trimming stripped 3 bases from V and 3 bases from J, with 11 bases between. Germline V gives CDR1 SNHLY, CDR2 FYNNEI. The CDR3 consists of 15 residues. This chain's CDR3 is CASSDPRGDTGELFF. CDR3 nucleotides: TGTGCCAGCAGTGACCCTCGTGGGGACACCGGGGAGCTGTTTTTT.

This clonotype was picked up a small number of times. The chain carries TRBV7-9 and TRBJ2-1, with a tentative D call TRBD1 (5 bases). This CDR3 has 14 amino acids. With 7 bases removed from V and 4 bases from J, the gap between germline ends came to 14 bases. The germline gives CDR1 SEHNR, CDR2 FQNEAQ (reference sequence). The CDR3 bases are TGTGCCAGCAACCCGCCCAGGGTTTACAATGAGCAGTTCTTC. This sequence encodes CASNPPRVYNEQFF. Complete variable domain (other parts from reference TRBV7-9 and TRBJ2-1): DTGVSQNPRHKITKRGQNVTFRCDPISEHNRLYWYRQTLGQGPEFLTYFQNEAQLEKSRLLSDRFSAERPKGSFSTLEIQRTEQGDSAMYLCASNPPRVYNEQFFGPGTRLTVL.

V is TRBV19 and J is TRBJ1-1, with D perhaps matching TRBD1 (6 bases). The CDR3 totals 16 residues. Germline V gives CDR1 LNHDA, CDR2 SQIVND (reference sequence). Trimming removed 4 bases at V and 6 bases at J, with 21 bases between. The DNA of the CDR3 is TGTGCCAGTAGTACCAGCCACAGGGCGCAGACTGCTGAAGCTTTCTTT. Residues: CASSTSHRAQTAEAFF.

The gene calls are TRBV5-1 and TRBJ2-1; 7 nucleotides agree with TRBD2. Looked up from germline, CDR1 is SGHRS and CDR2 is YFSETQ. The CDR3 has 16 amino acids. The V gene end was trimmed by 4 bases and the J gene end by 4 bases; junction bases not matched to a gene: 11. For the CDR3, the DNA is TGCGCCAGCAGCCCAAGCGGGAAGTTGGGGTACAATGAGCAGTTCTTC. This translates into CASSPSGKLGYNEQFF.

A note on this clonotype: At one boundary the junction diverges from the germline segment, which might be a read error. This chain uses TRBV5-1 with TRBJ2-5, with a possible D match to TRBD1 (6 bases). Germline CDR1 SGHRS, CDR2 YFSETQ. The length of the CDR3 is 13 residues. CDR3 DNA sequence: TGCGCCAGCAGCTTGTGGGGGCTGGAGACCCAGCACTTC. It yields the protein CASSLWGLETQHF.

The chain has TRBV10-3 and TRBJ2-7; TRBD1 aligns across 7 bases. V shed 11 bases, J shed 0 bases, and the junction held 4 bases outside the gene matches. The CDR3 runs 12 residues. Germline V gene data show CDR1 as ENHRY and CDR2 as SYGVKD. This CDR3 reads CAVQGNSYEQYF. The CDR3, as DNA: TGTGCCGTACAGGGGAACTCCTACGAGCAGTACTTC.

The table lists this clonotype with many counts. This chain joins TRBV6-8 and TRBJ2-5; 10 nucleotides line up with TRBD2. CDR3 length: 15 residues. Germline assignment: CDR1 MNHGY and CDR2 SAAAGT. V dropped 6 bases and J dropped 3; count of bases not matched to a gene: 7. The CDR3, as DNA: TGTGCCAGCAGGGCTACTAGCGGGAAAGAAGAGACCCAGTACTTC. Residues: CASRATSGKEETQYF.

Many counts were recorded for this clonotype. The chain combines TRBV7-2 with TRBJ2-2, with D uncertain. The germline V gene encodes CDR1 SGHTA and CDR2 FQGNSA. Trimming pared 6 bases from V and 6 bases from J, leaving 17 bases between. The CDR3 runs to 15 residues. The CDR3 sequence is CASRPPSRYAGELFF. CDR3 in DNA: TGTGCCAGCAGACCCCCGTCCCGTTACGCCGGGGAGCTGTTTTTT.

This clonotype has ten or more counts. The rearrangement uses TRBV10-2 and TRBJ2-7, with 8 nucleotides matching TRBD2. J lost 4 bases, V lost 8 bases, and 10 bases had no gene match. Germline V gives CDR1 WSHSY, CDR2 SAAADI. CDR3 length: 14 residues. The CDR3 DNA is TGCGCCAGCCGACCAGCGGGAGATTTGTACGAGCAGTACTTC. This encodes CASRPAGDLYEQYF.

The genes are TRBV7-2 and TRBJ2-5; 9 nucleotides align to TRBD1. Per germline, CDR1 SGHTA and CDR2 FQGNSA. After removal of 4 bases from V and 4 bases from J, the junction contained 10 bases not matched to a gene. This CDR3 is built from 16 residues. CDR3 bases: TGTGCCAGCAGCTATCAAGACAGGGGGATACGAGAGACCCAGTACTTC. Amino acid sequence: CASSYQDRGIRETQYF.

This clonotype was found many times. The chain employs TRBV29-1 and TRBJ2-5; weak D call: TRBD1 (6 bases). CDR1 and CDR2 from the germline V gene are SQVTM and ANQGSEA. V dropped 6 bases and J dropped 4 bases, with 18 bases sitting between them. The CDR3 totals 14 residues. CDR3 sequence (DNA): TGCAGCGTCGTAACTCTTCCCAGGGGAGAGACCCAGTACTTC. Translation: CSVVTLPRGETQYF.

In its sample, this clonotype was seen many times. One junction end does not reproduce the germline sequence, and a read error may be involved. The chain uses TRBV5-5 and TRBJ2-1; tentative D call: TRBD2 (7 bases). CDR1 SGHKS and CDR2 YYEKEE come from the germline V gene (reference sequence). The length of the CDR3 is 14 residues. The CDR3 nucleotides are TGTGCCAGCAGCTTGTGGGGAGGGGACAATGGGCAGTTCTTC. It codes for CASSLWGGDNGQFF.

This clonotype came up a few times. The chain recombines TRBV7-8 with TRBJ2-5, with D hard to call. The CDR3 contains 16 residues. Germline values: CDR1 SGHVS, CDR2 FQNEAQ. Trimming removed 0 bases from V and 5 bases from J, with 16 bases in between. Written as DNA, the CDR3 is TGTGCCAGCAGCTTAGCTGTTTTACGTCCTCGGGAGACCCAGTACTTC. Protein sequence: CASSLAVLRPRETQYF.

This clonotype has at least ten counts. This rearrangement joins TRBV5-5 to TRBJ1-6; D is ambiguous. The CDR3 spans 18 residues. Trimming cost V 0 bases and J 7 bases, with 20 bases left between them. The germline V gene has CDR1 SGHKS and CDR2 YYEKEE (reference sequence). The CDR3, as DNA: TGTGCCAGCAGCTTGGTATCTTACGGCATGTGGGAAAATTCACCCCTCCACTTT. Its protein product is CASSLVSYGMWENSPLHF.

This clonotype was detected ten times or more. This CDR3 reads CSATDVPHEQYF. The DNA of the CDR3 is TGCAGTGCGACCGATGTTCCCCACGAGCAGTACTTC. This chain joins TRBV20-1 and TRBJ2-7; D is undetermined. The CDR3 extends over 12 amino acids. Germline CDR1 and CDR2: DFQATT and SNEGSKA (reference sequence). The V and J ends lost 6 bases and 5 bases respectively, with 14 bases between them.

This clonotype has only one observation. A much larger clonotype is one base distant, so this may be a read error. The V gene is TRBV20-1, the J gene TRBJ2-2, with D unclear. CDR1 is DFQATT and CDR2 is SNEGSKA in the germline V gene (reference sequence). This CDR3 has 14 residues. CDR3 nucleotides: TGCAGTGCTACTTCCGACTTTAACACCGAGGAGCTGTTTTTT. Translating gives CSATSDFNTEELFF.

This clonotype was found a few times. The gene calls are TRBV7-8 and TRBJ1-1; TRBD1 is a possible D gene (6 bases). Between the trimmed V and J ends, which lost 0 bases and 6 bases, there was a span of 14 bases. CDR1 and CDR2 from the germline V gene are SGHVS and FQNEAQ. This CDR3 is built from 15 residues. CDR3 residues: CASSLALGQGPEAFF. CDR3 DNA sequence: TGTGCCAGCAGCTTAGCGCTAGGGCAGGGGCCTGAAGCTTTCTTT.